Only one count was recorded for the clone carrying this T cell receptor beta chain. The V gene end was trimmed by 5 bases and the J gene end by 9 bases; junction bases not matched to a gene: 9. CDR1 is MGHDK and CDR2 is SYGVNS in the germline V gene. The CDR3 length is 14 residues. Method: immunoSEQ multiplex PCR; TCRdb's copy keeps in-frame clones and lacks some. The sample includes approximately 180,000 clones, approximately 86% seen only once; the top ten take 7.7%. This sample is drawn from a study of T cell responses to AZD1222 COVID-19 vaccine. The source was peripheral blood, collected on day 0 of AZD1222 vaccination. The sequence was collected from an adult in good health. The chain links TRBV25-1 to TRBJ2-1, with 8 nucleotides matching TRBD2. CDR3 DNA: TGTGCCAGCAGTCCCTCCTTCGCGGGGGGTGAGCAGTTCTTC. Translated: CASSPSFAGGEQFF. The full variable domain, rest sourced from reference TRBV25-1 and TRBJ2-1, is EADIYQTPRYLVIGTGKKITLECSQTMGHDKMYWYQQDPGMELHLIHYSYGVNSTEKGDLSSESTVSRIRTEHFPLTLESARPSHTSQYLCASSPSFAGGEQFFGPGTRLTVL.